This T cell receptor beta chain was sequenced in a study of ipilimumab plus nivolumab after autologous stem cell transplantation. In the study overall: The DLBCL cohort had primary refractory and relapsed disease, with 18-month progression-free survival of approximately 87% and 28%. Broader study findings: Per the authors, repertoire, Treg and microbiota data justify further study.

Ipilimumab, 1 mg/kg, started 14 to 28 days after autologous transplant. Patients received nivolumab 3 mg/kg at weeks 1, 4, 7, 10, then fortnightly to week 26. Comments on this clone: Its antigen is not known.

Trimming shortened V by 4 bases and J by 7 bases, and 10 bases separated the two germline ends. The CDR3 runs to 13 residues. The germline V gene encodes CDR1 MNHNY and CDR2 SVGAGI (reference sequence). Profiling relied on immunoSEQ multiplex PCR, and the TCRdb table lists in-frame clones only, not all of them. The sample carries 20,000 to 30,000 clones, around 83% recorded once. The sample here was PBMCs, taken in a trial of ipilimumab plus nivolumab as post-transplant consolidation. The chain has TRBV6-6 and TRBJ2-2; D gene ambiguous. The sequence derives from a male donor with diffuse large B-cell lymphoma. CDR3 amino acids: CASSSTDLGELFF. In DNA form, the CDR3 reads TGTGCCAGCAGTTCCACGGACCTCGGGGAGCTGTTTTTT.